Sequencing of this T cell receptor beta chain was carried out in a study of T-cell reconstitution after alpha-beta-depleted transplantation in children. Unique molecular identifiers were incorporated into the prepared TCRbeta library. TCRdb processed the PCR reads anew with MiXCR; each CDR3 protein has one entry. Among around 500,000 distinct CDR3 sequences listed, 20% to 25% were seen once. CDR1 SEHNR and CDR2 FQNEAQ come from the germline V gene (reference sequence). V was pared by 3 bases and J by 9 bases, with 13 bases of the junction left unmatched. This CDR3 contains 15 residues. This rearrangement joins TRBV7-9 to TRBJ2-7; 8 bases are shared with TRBD1. Sequences were derived from PBMCs, mostly from graft donor cells, sampled 360 days after TCRalphabeta/CD19-depleted stem cell transplant. The TCR originated in a boy younger than two who had a stem cell transplant for acute myeloid leukemia, so the T cells may come from the graft donor. The CDR3 reads CASSFEGGQAFRQYF. In DNA, the CDR3 is TGTGCCAGCAGCTTCGAGGGGGGACAGGCGTTCAGGCAGTACTTC.